This entry describes one T cell receptor beta chain. The data originate from a study of blood T cell repertoires in COVID-19. The wider study: COVID-19 samples, acute and convalescent, were from the United States, Italy and Spain. Sources were T cells, B-cell-depleted T cells, or PBMCs; the material itself was cDNA or gDNA.

Per the original data handling: Reference gene primer amplification gave estimated nucleated cell counts. This table comes from immunoSEQ multiplex PCR, and its TCRdb copy is limited to in-frame clones, with some not included. V and J calls plus clone size are reproduced from that table; the DNA served to infer D and trimming. This sample has 45,000 to 65,000 clones, with around 84% found just once. Sequencing was carried out using peripheral blood. This clonotype was sampled from an elderly man with active COVID-19.

DNA of the CDR3: TGTGCCAGCAGCTCAAACCGGGGAATCCATGAGCAGTTCTTC. Amino acid sequence: CASSSNRGIHEQFF. This chain joins TRBV11-2 and TRBJ2-1, with a tentative D call TRBD2 (5 bases). V was clipped by 4 bases and J by 8 bases, with 15 bases between them. The CDR3 totals 14 residues. Germline assignment: CDR1 SGHAT and CDR2 FQNNGV.